This T cell receptor (beta chain) came from a study of blood T cells in healthy people across ages. Findings of the study overall: PBMCs that were unsorted prevented a conclusive naive versus antigen-experienced comparison.

Of note for this clonotype: The antigen is unknown.

Combining a sample-barcoded 5' primer with a J-beta primer mix, a second PCR ran for roughly 7 to 11 cycles. TCRdb re-called the 5' RACE reads with MiXCR, one entry per CDR3 protein. The data show fewer than 2 million distinct CDR3 sequences, approximately 39% seen once. CDR3 length equals 15 residues. J was trimmed by 6 bases and V by 3 bases; bases with no gene match: 4. The sequencing sample was made of blood. The chain carries TRBV12-3 or TRBV12-4 and TRBJ2-1; 11 bases line up with TRBD2. The source is a human donor in good health. The CDR3 bases are TGTGCCAGCAGTTTTAATAGCGGGGGGGCCAATGAGCAGTTCTTC. Translating gives CASSFNSGGANEQFF.